The 26 T cell receptor beta chains given below trace back to one sample, sequenced in a study of beta chain features in type 1 diabetes. Sequenced material consisted of expressed TCRB transcripts (all of the isolated RNA was reverse transcribed). Only in-frame clones appear in the TCRdb table, and some are missing; sequencing was by immunoSEQ multiplex PCR. The data contain 360,000 or so clones, 15% to 20% of them singletons. Specimen: naive CD4+ T cells from blood. Receptors were obtained from a woman aged 18-30 years in good health.

This clone has more than one count but fewer than ten. The chain is built from TRBV30 and TRBJ2-3, with D possibly being TRBD2 (6 bases). This CDR3 spans 14 amino acids. Germline values: CDR1 GTSNPN, CDR2 SVGIG (reference sequence). V was cut by 7 bases and J by 0 bases, with 14 bases left in between. The CDR3 is CAYRRGGSTDTQYF. The DNA of the CDR3 is TGTGCCTATAGGCGTGGGGGGAGCACAGATACGCAGTATTTT. Looking up the rest from reference TRBV30 and TRBJ2-3 gives the full variable domain: SQTIHQWPATLVQPVGSPLSLECTVEGTSNPNLYWYRQAAGRGLQLLFYSVGIGQISSEVPQNLSASRPQDRQFILSSKKLLLSDSGFYLCAYRRGGSTDTQYFGPGTRLTVL.

The chain recombines TRBV29-1 with TRBJ2-7; 10 positions agree with TRBD2. Germline CDR1 reads SQVTM; CDR2 reads ANQGSEA. J was trimmed by 3 bases and V by 6 bases; bases with no gene match: 11. This CDR3 has 15 residues. CDR3 bases: TGCAGCGTAGCGGGTACTAGCGGGGCCCGCTACGAGCAGTACTTC. Its protein product is CSVAGTSGARYEQYF.

A word on this clone: The identical CDR3 is also encoded by other nucleotide sequences in the sample. This chain connects TRBV7-2 to TRBJ1-4; 11 bases agree with TRBD1. The germline gives CDR1 SGHTA, CDR2 FQGNSA. Unmatched junction bases numbered 2, after V lost 5 bases and J lost 6 bases. The CDR3 is 14 residues long. CDR3 bases: TGTGCCAGCAGCCTGGACAGGGGGCATGAAAAACTGTTTTTT. Residues: CASSLDRGHEKLFF.

Notes on this clone: The CDR3 does not end in the conserved phenylalanine or tryptophan, so this is likely a read error. The limits of the CDR3 on the DNA are not certain, so only TCRdb's listed CDR3 is given. The chain couples TRBV20-1 to TRBJ1-2; the D call TRBD1 from the table was never checked on the DNA. CDR1 is DFQATT, CDR2 SNEGSKA, per germline (reference sequence). Both ends counted, the CDR3 spans 9 residues. CDR3 residues: CSARFRTGV.

This chain connects TRBV5-1 to TRBJ2-7, with TRBD1 as a possible D gene (5 bases). The CDR3 covers 15 residues. The germline V gene has CDR1 SGHRS and CDR2 YFSETQ. Between the trimmed V and J ends, which lost 0 bases and 0 bases, there was a span of 10 bases. The CDR3 loop is CASSLGQRSSYEQYF. The CDR3 DNA is TGCGCCAGCAGCTTGGGACAGAGAAGCTCCTACGAGCAGTACTTC.

The genes are TRBV6-6 and TRBJ2-1; 13 bases are a match to TRBD2. The CDR3 runs to 15 residues. The germline gives CDR1 MNHNY, CDR2 SVGAGI (reference sequence). V lost 2 bases and J lost 8; bases outside the gene matches: 3. CDR3 protein: CASSYGTSGKDEQFF. The CDR3 DNA reads as TGTGCCAGCAGTTACGGGACTAGCGGGAAGGATGAGCAGTTCTTC.

The rearrangement uses TRBV20-1 and TRBJ2-7; possibly TRBD2 for D (6 bases). Germline lookup yields CDR1 DFQATT and CDR2 SNEGSKA (reference sequence). V was shortened by 5 bases and J by 7 bases, with 9 bases between the two germline ends. The CDR3 extends over 10 amino acids. For the CDR3, the DNA is TGCAGTGCTCAAGGGAGGGAGCAGTACTTC. It is translated as CSAQGREQYF.

This clone appeared a single time. The V call is TRBV6-1, the J call TRBJ1-5; D is possibly TRBD1 (6 bases). The CDR3 loop spans 14 amino acids. V lost 8 bases, J lost 6 bases, and 17 bases lay in between. The germline V gene has CDR1 MNHNS and CDR2 SASEGT. The DNA of the CDR3 is TGTGCCAGCCATAAATCAGGGGAGAGTCAGCCCCAGCATTTT. Its protein product is CASHKSGESQPQHF.

This chain joins TRBV13 and TRBJ2-7, with 12 bases aligning to TRBD2. The CDR3 is 15 residues long. V lost 5 bases and J lost 5; bases outside the gene matches: 7. Germline CDR1 PRHDT, CDR2 FYEKMQ (reference sequence). CDR3 sequence (DNA): TGTGCCAGCAGCCTACGCGGACTAGCGGGAAACGAGCAGTACTTC. It is translated as CASSLRGLAGNEQYF.

The chain uses TRBV30 and TRBJ1-4; D is unresolved. The germline V gene has CDR1 GTSNPN and CDR2 SVGIG (reference sequence). Trimming left V 3 bases short and J 4 bases short, with 9 bases between. The CDR3 is 13 amino acids. DNA for the CDR3: TGTGCCTGGAGCGAGGGATTTAATGAAAAACTGTTTTTT. Residues: CAWSEGFNEKLFF. Full variable domain (missing parts from reference TRBV30 and TRBJ1-4): SQTIHQWPATLVQPVGSPLSLECTVEGTSNPNLYWYRQAAGRGLQLLFYSVGIGQISSEVPQNLSASRPQDRQFILSSKKLLLSDSGFYLCAWSEGFNEKLFFGSGTQLSVL.

This clone turned up a few times. The V and J genes are TRBV30 and TRBJ2-7, with 8 bases lining up with TRBD2. This CDR3 region has 13 residues. Germline V gene sequence: CDR1 GTSNPN, CDR2 SVGIG (reference sequence). After removal of 3 bases from V and 3 bases from J, the junction contained 4 bases not matched to a gene. CDR3 sequence reads: CAWRGGGNYEQYF. Written as DNA, the CDR3 is TGTGCCTGGAGAGGCGGGGGGAACTACGAGCAGTACTTC.

The V call is TRBV7-3, the J call TRBJ2-1; TRBD2 matches at 12 bases. Germline-derived CDR1 and CDR2 are SGHTA and FQGTGA. The length of the CDR3 is 18 residues. After removal of 2 bases from V and 0 bases from J, the junction contained 5 bases not matched to a gene. CDR3: CASSLASGGAHSYNEQFF. The CDR3 DNA reads as TGTGCCAGCAGCTTAGCTAGCGGGGGGGCTCACTCCTACAATGAGCAGTTCTTC.

The chain employs TRBV18 and TRBJ1-2; TRBD1 agrees at 8 bases. The CDR3 runs 13 residues. V lost 6 bases to trimming and J lost 6 bases; unmatched junction nucleotides: 6. Per the germline V gene, CDR1 is KGHSH and CDR2 is LQKENI. DNA of the CDR3: TGTGCCAGCTCGGCGACAGGGGAAGATGGCTACACCTTC. This encodes CASSATGEDGYTF. The whole variable domain, remainder taken from reference TRBV18 and TRBJ1-2, is NAGVMQNPRHLVRRRGQEARLRCSPMKGHSHVYWYRQLPEEGLKFMVYLQKENIIDESGMPKERFSAEFPKEGPSILRIQQVVRGDSAAYFCASSATGEDGYTFGSGTRLTVV.

The chain carries TRBV11-3 and TRBJ2-1; D uncertain. CDR3 length equals 11 residues. V dropped 5 bases and J dropped 7 bases, with 6 bases sitting between them. Germline CDR1 is SGHNT and CDR2 is YENEEA. CDR3 protein: CASSKENEQFF. Here the CDR3 DNA reads TGTGCCAGCAGCAAGGAGAATGAGCAGTTCTTC.

The chain has TRBV29-1 and TRBJ1-2, with 9 positions matching TRBD1. The CDR3 covers 13 residues. CDR1 is SQVTM and CDR2 is ANQGSEA in the germline V gene. The CDR3 protein is CSDLSGTGHGYTF. The CDR3 coding sequence is TGCAGTGATTTATCCGGGACAGGGCATGGCTACACCTTC. The full variable domain, with the rest looked up from reference TRBV29-1 and TRBJ1-2, is SAVISQKPSRDICQRGTSLTIQCQVDSQVTMMFWYRQQPGQSLTLIATANQGSEATYESGFVIDKFPISRPNLTFSTLTVSNMSPEDSSIYLCSDLSGTGHGYTFGSGTRLTVV.

This clone has only a few counts. The genes are TRBV2 and TRBJ2-5; 11 nucleotides line up with TRBD2. Trimming removed 8 bases from V and 10 bases from J; junction bases left unmatched: 0. The CDR3 contains 10 residues. Germline assignment: CDR1 SNHLY and CDR2 FYNNEI. Here the CDR3 reads CASGLAGQYF. The CDR3 DNA reads TGTGCCAGCGGACTAGCGGGCCAGTACTTC.

This sequence joins TRBV2 and TRBJ2-2, with D perhaps TRBD2 (5 bases). Germline loops: CDR1 SNHLY, CDR2 FYNNEI. V was shortened by 6 bases and J by 6 bases, with 11 bases between the two germline ends. CDR3 length equals 13 residues. This CDR3 is CASRPTSAGELFF. The CDR3 DNA is TGTGCCAGCAGACCAACTAGTGCCGGGGAGCTGTTTTTT.

This clone was seen more than once but under ten times. The V gene is TRBV30, the J gene TRBJ2-1, with TRBD1 matching 7 bases. CDR1 is GTSNPN and CDR2 is SVGIG in the germline V gene (reference sequence). The CDR3 has 13 residues. The DNA of the CDR3 is TGTGCGCTTACCAGGGGGACATACAATGAGCAGTTCTTC. It yields the protein CALTRGTYNEQFF.

This clone occurred a few times. This sequence joins TRBV30 and TRBJ1-1; 9 bases agree with TRBD1. J was trimmed by 1 base and V by 4 bases; bases with no gene match: 4. The CDR3 is 14 residues long. The germline CDR1 and CDR2 sequences are GTSNPN and SVGIG (reference sequence). The CDR3 protein is CAWNPGQGNTEAFF. In DNA, the CDR3 is TGTGCCTGGAACCCGGGACAGGGGAACACTGAAGCTTTCTTT.

The chain couples TRBV7-6 to TRBJ1-2, with 8 bases aligning to TRBD1. CDR3 size: 16 residues. Unmatched junction bases numbered 8, after V lost 3 bases and J lost 2 bases. The germline V gene has CDR1 SGHVS and CDR2 FNYEAQ. CDR3 region: CASSLAGGGLNYGYTF. In DNA, the CDR3 is TGTGCCAGCAGCTTGGCAGGGGGCGGCTTAAACTATGGCTACACCTTC.

In this sample, this clone turned up a few times. The gene calls are TRBV30 and TRBJ1-1; perhaps TRBD1 as D (5 bases). Between the trimmed V and J ends, which lost 0 bases and 1 base, there was a span of 9 bases. The CDR3 contains 14 residues. Germline-derived CDR1 and CDR2 are GTSNPN and SVGIG (reference sequence). The CDR3 nucleotides read TGTGCCTGGAGTGTAGGGGCAGGGAACACTGAAGCTTTCTTT. Protein product: CAWSVGAGNTEAFF.

The rearrangement uses TRBV4-1 and TRBJ1-1, with a possible D match to TRBD1 (5 bases). The CDR3 covers 13 residues. Germline CDR1 is MGHRA and CDR2 is YSYEKL. The V and J ends lost 1 base and 4 bases respectively, with 7 bases between them. This chain's CDR3 is CASSQVGGTEAFF. As DNA, the CDR3 is TGCGCCAGCAGCCAAGTCGGGGGCACTGAAGCTTTCTTT.

Only a few counts were recorded for this clone. The chain is built from TRBV5-1 and TRBJ2-1; TRBD2 matches 7 bases. Germline-derived CDR1 and CDR2 are SGHRS and YFSETQ. The V segment lost 2 bases and the J segment 2 bases; nucleotides outside the gene matches: 4. CDR3 length equals 15 residues. The CDR3 protein is CASSFTGGTYNEQFF. The CDR3 DNA follows: TGCGCCAGCAGCTTTACGGGGGGTACCTACAATGAGCAGTTCTTC.

The chain carries TRBV5-4 and TRBJ2-1; 10 nucleotides align to TRBD2. With 4 bases clipped from V and 8 bases from J, the junction kept 9 bases outside the gene matches. The CDR3 covers 15 residues. Looked up from germline, CDR1 is SGHNT and CDR2 is YYREEE (reference sequence). The CDR3 region is CASSLGPSGSYEQFF. The CDR3 bases are TGTGCCAGCAGCCTGGGGCCTAGCGGGAGCTATGAGCAGTTCTTC.

In this sample, this clone turned up a few times. J is TRBJ1-2 and V is TRBV19, with D unresolved. The CDR3 loop spans 15 amino acids. V was trimmed by 0 bases and J by 6 bases, leaving 14 bases between them. CDR1 LNHDA and CDR2 SQIVND come from the germline V gene (reference sequence). CDR3 in amino acids: CASSIDREDFNGYTF. The CDR3 coding sequence is TGTGCCAGTAGTATAGATCGGGAAGACTTCAATGGCTACACCTTC.

The chain joins TRBV4-3 to TRBJ1-3; no clear D. From germline, CDR1 is LGHNA and CDR2 YSLEER. This CDR3 comprises 13 residues. With 1 base removed from V and 6 bases from J, the gap between germline ends came to 7 bases. The DNA of the CDR3 is TGCGCCAGCAGCCAAGGACTTGTAAACACCATATATTTT. This sequence encodes CASSQGLVNTIYF.